The sequence of this T cell receptor (beta chain) was determined in a study of early T cells in non-severe SARS-CoV-2 infection. Study information: The authors sequenced bulk RNA from unsorted whole blood, leaving chains unpaired. Study-wide points: A preference for anti-spike CD8 responses marked VDJdb matching, which missed private and CD4 specificities.

Remarks on this clonotype: The antigen remains undetermined.

CDR3 length: 12 residues. Germline V CDR1 and CDR2: SGHNT, YENEEA. V lost 4 bases and J lost 15; bases outside the gene matches: 8. Individual cDNA molecules carried attached unique molecular identifiers. TCRdb analysed the 5' RACE reads with MiXCR anew, one entry per CDR3 protein. The data show almost 85,000 distinct CDR3 sequences, 9% to 14% seen once. The rearrangement uses TRBV11-3 and TRBJ2-3, with 9 positions matching TRBD2. Sequencing was done on a sample of whole blood. The source of this sequence is an adult who was a healthcare worker with PCR-confirmed SARS-CoV-2 infection or an uninfected control (not recorded which). CDR3 coding DNA: TGTGCCAGCAGCTCCGGGGGACTAGCATCTTATTTT. Residues: CASSSGGLASYF.